What follows are 20 T cell receptor beta chains derived from one specimen sequenced in a study of blood T cells in healthy people across ages. For the second PCR, which ran for roughly 6 to 11 cycles, a sample-barcoded 5' primer and a J-beta primer mix were used. TCRdb redid the calling of the 5' RACE reads with MiXCR, one entry per CDR3 protein. The sample includes over a million distinct CDR3 sequences, less than 25% of them seen just once. The same data also went into a second study, on T cells of mothers and their children.

The specimen was blood. These receptors came from a girl aged 2-15 years in good health.

In its sample, this clonotype was seen a few times. The chain carries TRBV28 and TRBJ2-1; 7 nucleotides align to TRBD2. CDR3 length: 16 amino acids. Germline loops: CDR1 MDHEN, CDR2 SYDVKM. The ends lost 3 bases at V and 2 bases at J; junction bases unmatched: 7. The CDR3 sequence: CASSFRGSGTYNEQFF. The CDR3 nucleotides are TGTGCCAGCAGTTTTCGGGGGAGCGGGACCTACAATGAGCAGTTCTTC. The full variable domain, its missing parts supplied by reference TRBV28 and TRBJ2-1, is DVKVTQSSRYLVKRTGEKVFLECVQDMDHENMFWYRQDPGLGLRLIYFSYDVKMKEKGDIPEGYSVSREKKERFSLILESASTNQTSMYLCASSFRGSGTYNEQFFGPGTRLTVL.

This clonotype was seen more than once but under ten times. The rearrangement joins TRBV7-9 to TRBJ2-3, with D possibly being TRBD2 (6 bases). Germline V gene sequence: CDR1 SEHNR, CDR2 FQNEAQ (reference sequence). The V end lost 5 bases, the J end lost 0 bases, and 12 bases lay between the germline ends. This CDR3 has 15 amino acids. Here the CDR3 DNA reads TGTGCCAGCAGCGTCGGGACTGCAAGCACAGATACGCAGTATTTT. This sequence encodes CASSVGTASTDTQYF. Filled out from reference TRBV7-9 and TRBJ2-3, the complete variable domain reads DTGVSQNPRHKITKRGQNVTFRCDPISEHNRLYWYRQTLGQGPEFLTYFQNEAQLEKSRLLSDRFSAERPKGSFSTLEIQRTEQGDSAMYLCASSVGTASTDTQYFGPGTRLTVL.

This clonotype was seen more than once but under ten times. The rearrangement joins TRBV5-1 to TRBJ2-4, with TRBD2 matching 7 bases. The CDR3 runs to 14 residues. V shed 5 bases, J shed 8 bases, and the junction held 10 bases outside the gene matches. Germline V gives CDR1 SGHRS, CDR2 YFSETQ. The CDR3 here is CASSHSTSPDIQYF. In DNA form, the CDR3 reads TGCGCCAGCAGTCATTCGACTAGCCCAGACATTCAGTACTTC.

The genes are TRBV20-1 and TRBJ2-7, with 7 bases lining up with TRBD1. The CDR3 is 11 residues long. Germline loops: CDR1 DFQATT, CDR2 SNEGSKA (reference sequence). V was pared by 6 bases and J by 6 bases, with 5 bases of the junction left unmatched. The CDR3 is CSANTGAEQYF. Written as DNA, the CDR3 is TGCAGTGCAAACACAGGGGCCGAGCAGTACTTC.

The rearrangement links TRBV5-1 to TRBJ2-2; weak D call: TRBD1 (6 bases). With 4 bases removed from V and 4 bases from J, the gap between germline ends came to 14 bases. The CDR3 has 15 amino acids. Germline values: CDR1 SGHRS, CDR2 YFSETQ. The CDR3 sequence is CASSPGQTCTGELFF. The CDR3 DNA reads as TGCGCCAGCAGCCCAGGACAGACCTGCACCGGGGAGCTGTTTTTT.

This clonotype was picked up a small number of times. The V call is TRBV29-1, the J call TRBJ2-2, with D perhaps assigned TRBD1 or TRBD2 (5 bases each). The CDR3 extends over 13 amino acids. From germline, CDR1 is SQVTM and CDR2 ANQGSEA. V lost 7 bases and J 4 bases, leaving 13 bases between the germline ends. CDR3 coding DNA: TGCAGCGCCAGGGACCTTTCCACCGGGGAGCTGTTTTTT. Translating gives CSARDLSTGELFF.

This clonotype occurred a few times. This chain uses TRBV29-1 with TRBJ2-1; 7 bases agree with TRBD2. Germline V CDR1 and CDR2: SQVTM, ANQGSEA. This CDR3 is 15 amino acids long. The V and J ends lost 5 bases and 7 bases, in that order; junction bases with no gene match: 14. CDR3 nucleotides: TGCAGCGTTCCTTCATCAGCGGGACTTTGGAATGAGCAGTTCTTC. It specifies CSVPSSAGLWNEQFF.

This clonotype was counted ten times or more. CDR3 in amino acids: CASSLLGDTQYF. The CDR3 DNA is TGTGCCAGCAGCCTTCTGGGTGATACGCAGTATTTT. V gene TRBV7-9 combines with J gene TRBJ2-3; D is ambiguous. Germline V gene lookup returns CDR1 SEHNR and CDR2 FQNEAQ (reference sequence). V lost 5 bases to trimming and J lost 6 bases, with 9 bases between them. CDR3 size: 12 residues. Full variable domain (missing parts from reference TRBV7-9 and TRBJ2-3): DTGVSQNPRHKITKRGQNVTFRCDPISEHNRLYWYRQTLGQGPEFLTYFQNEAQLEKSRLLSDRFSAERPKGSFSTLEIQRTEQGDSAMYLCASSLLGDTQYFGPGTRLTVL.

This clonotype was seen a few times. V usage is TRBV29-1 and J usage is TRBJ2-1, with TRBD2 as a possible D gene (6 bases). Germline loops: CDR1 SQVTM, CDR2 ANQGSEA. CDR3 length: 14 residues. The V and J ends lost 3 bases and 8 bases respectively, with 17 bases between them. In DNA, the CDR3 is TGCAGCGTTGATGGGCGGGAAGCCTGGGATGAGCAGTTCTTC. Encoded protein: CSVDGREAWDEQFF.

This clonotype was seen only a few times. The V gene is TRBV7-9, the J gene TRBJ1-1; TRBD1 agrees at 7 bases. This CDR3 contains 13 residues. Per germline, CDR1 SEHNR and CDR2 FQNEAQ (reference sequence). The V and J ends lost 5 bases and 8 bases, in that order; junction bases with no gene match: 8. DNA for the CDR3: TGTGCCAGCAGCGGACTGGTGACAGGGGAAGCTTTCTTT. Residues: CASSGLVTGEAFF.

V and J are TRBV9 and TRBJ2-1, with D maybe TRBD2 (6 bases). Between the trimmed V and J ends, which lost 8 bases and 8 bases, there was a span of 14 bases. Germline lookup yields CDR1 SGDLS and CDR2 YYNGEE. This CDR3 has 12 amino acids. The CDR3 DNA is TGTGCCAGTTCGGGGGATACGGATGAGCAGTTCTTC. It is translated as CASSGDTDEQFF.

This rearrangement joins TRBV20-1 to TRBJ2-5; TRBD1 might be the D (6 bases). The CDR3 spans 17 residues. Germline loops: CDR1 DFQATT, CDR2 SNEGSKA (reference sequence). Between the trimmed V and J ends, which lost 4 bases and 2 bases, there was a span of 23 bases. CDR3 protein: CSAMSGDQGPTQETQYF. DNA of the CDR3: TGCAGTGCTATGTCCGGGGACCAGGGGCCCACTCAAGAGACCCAGTACTTC.

The CDR3 DNA reads as TGCGCCAGCAGCCAAGATGCGGCGGGGGGTGGGTTGAACACTGAAGCTTTCTTT. Protein sequence: CASSQDAAGGGLNTEAFF. This chain connects TRBV4-1 to TRBJ1-1; tentative D call: TRBD1 (5 bases). Germline CDR1 is MGHRA and CDR2 is YSYEKL. This CDR3 spans 18 amino acids. Trimming took 0 bases from V and 0 from J, leaving 17 bases between them.

This clonotype was found a few times. V is TRBV24-1 and J is TRBJ2-5; D ambiguous. Germline CDR1 is KGHDR and CDR2 is SFDVKD. The CDR3 is 13 amino acids. Deletions cut 3 bases from V and 5 bases from J, with 9 bases between. The CDR3 loop is CATSDHGLETQYF. The CDR3 DNA follows: TGTGCCACCAGTGATCACGGGCTCGAGACCCAGTACTTC.

This clonotype has a handful of counts. The rearrangement joins TRBV12-3 or TRBV12-4 to TRBJ1-1, with no clear D. Trimming took off 7 bases at V and 6 bases at J, with 15 bases between the two ends. The CDR3 spans 13 residues. This CDR3 is CASKGRTRSEAFF. The CDR3 DNA reads as TGTGCCAGCAAAGGACGGACCCGATCTGAAGCTTTCTTT.

This chain links TRBV25-1 with TRBJ2-2; D gene uncertain. In germline, CDR1 is MGHDK, CDR2 SYGVNS. This CDR3 contains 12 residues. Trimming removed 9 bases at V and 7 bases at J, with 12 bases between. The CDR3 DNA follows: TGTGCCAGTCCCGGACGGAACGGGGAGCTGTTTTTT. It encodes CASPGRNGELFF.

This chain connects TRBV7-2 to TRBJ2-5; D possibly corresponds to TRBD2 (6 bases). V dropped 5 bases and J dropped 5 bases, with 15 bases sitting between them. The CDR3 covers 14 residues. The germline CDR1 and CDR2 sequences are SGHTA and FQGNSA. The CDR3 DNA follows: TGTGCCAGCAGCCGAAGACTAGGCGGTGAGACCCAGTACTTC. It specifies CASSRRLGGETQYF. Full variable domain (missing parts from reference TRBV7-2 and TRBJ2-5): GAGVSQSPSNKVTEKGKDVELRCDPISGHTALYWYRQSLGQGLEFLIYFQGNSAPDKSGLPSDRFSAERTGGSVSTLTIQRTQQEDSAVYLCASSRRLGGETQYFGPGTRLLVL.

This clonotype occurred a few times. V gene TRBV29-1 combines with J gene TRBJ2-1; D call uncertain. Germline loops: CDR1 SQVTM, CDR2 ANQGSEA. Trimming stripped 2 bases from V and 10 bases from J, with 12 bases between. The CDR3 runs 12 residues. CDR3 bases: TGCAGCGTTGAAAACCGCCGTAACGAGCAGTTCTTC. Residues: CSVENRRNEQFF.

This clonotype was detected only a few times. The chain joins TRBV7-9 to TRBJ2-3; possible D gene TRBD2, 5 bases. V was clipped by 2 bases and J by 1 base, with 22 bases between them. The germline gives CDR1 SEHNR, CDR2 FQNEAQ (reference sequence). CDR3 length: 19 amino acids. CDR3 bases: TGTGCCAGCAGCTTACCTCTCACTGTGGGCAGAGCGGGCACAGATACGCAGTATTTT. Translating it yields CASSLPLTVGRAGTDTQYF.

In its sample, this clonotype was seen many times. The chain couples TRBV12-3 or TRBV12-4 to TRBJ2-6; the D gene is possibly TRBD1 (5 bases). V was clipped by 10 bases and J by 1 base, with 14 bases between them. The CDR3 consists of 15 residues. The CDR3 DNA sequence: TGTGCCACCAACAGGCCCTATTCTGGGGCCAACGTCCTGACTTTC. This encodes CATNRPYSGANVLTF.